This T cell receptor (beta chain) derives from a study of shared clonotypes between healthy human individuals. The CDR3 has 16 residues. This clone occurred a few times. This table comes from immunoSEQ multiplex PCR, and its TCRdb copy is limited to in-frame clones, with some not included. This sample has some 2,500,000 clones; under 95% occur once, and the top ten carry approximately 0.4%. The source material was naive CD4+ T cells from PBMCs. Regarding subset: CD45RA+ positively selected. The chain has TRBV12-1 and TRBJ1-5; the table's D call, TRBD1, has no DNA check behind it. TRBV12-1 is classified as a pseudogene. This clonotype was sampled from a man aged 18-30 years in good health. Some clones in this sample may be carry-over from other donors' samples. CDR3 region: CASSFVLGQVNQPQHF. CDR3 DNA: TGTGCCAGCAGCTTTGTACTGGGGCAAGTTAATCAGCCCCAGCATTTT.